This T cell receptor beta chain originates from a study of blood T cell repertoires in COVID-19. The method was immunoSEQ multiplex PCR; TCRdb's version includes in-frame clones alone and lacks a portion of them. The top ten clones hold about 10% of a sample with 300,000 or so clones, under 90% of them seen once. CDR1 and CDR2 (germline): LNHDA, SQIVND (reference sequence). This CDR3 is 16 amino acids long. V dropped 3 bases and J dropped 3 bases, with 15 bases sitting between them. Participant ages covered about 18 to 89 years across approximately 25 US areas. Donors of Cohort 3 who recovered were those that had two negative PCRs, clearance, or symptom resolution.

This chain links TRBV19 with TRBJ1-5; TRBD1 might be the D (6 bases). Material: PBMCs or T cells enriched from blood (not recorded which). This TCR was sampled from a woman under 30 who had recovered from COVID-19. The CDR3 is CASSMTRKGVNQPQHF. CDR3 in DNA: TGTGCCAGTAGTATGACAAGGAAGGGGGTCAATCAGCCCCAGCATTTT.